This entry concerns a single T cell receptor (beta chain). The antigen remains undetermined. This entry is derived from a study of OX40 agonist ivuxolimab in advanced cancers. Study information: Partial responses occurred in three patients (one hepatocellular carcinoma, two cutaneous melanoma).

Profiled with immunoSEQ multiplex PCR; TCRdb holds only in-frame clones, not every one. The repertoire holds tens of thousands of clones, with almost 85% as singletons. Trimming removed 8 bases from V and 1 base from J, with 11 bases in between. Germline CDR1 reads SQVTM; CDR2 reads ANQGSEA. CDR3 length: 13 amino acids. Findings of the study overall: Partial responders receiving 0.1-3.0 mg/kg showed among the lowest clonal expansion. Some patients who did not respond also had low normalized T-cell clonal expansion.

Material: CD4+ or CD8+ T cells sorted from blood, obtained in a trial of the OX40 agonist ivuxolimab. The V gene is TRBV29-1, the J gene TRBJ2-2; D is unclear. The source of this sequence is an adult with an advanced solid tumor such as melanoma, head and neck, liver or kidney cancer. CDR3 residues: CSFRHWNTGELFF. CDR3 in DNA: TGCAGCTTTAGACACTGGAACACCGGGGAGCTGTTTTTT.